This T cell receptor beta chain is from a study of cytotoxic CD8 clonotypes in ibrutinib-treated CLL. Looking at the study overall: Among responders, roughly 24 were partial and 2 complete; after median about 70 months, around 15 stayed remitted and approximately 12 progressed.

Only in-frame clones appear in the TCRdb table, and some are missing; sequencing was by immunoSEQ multiplex PCR. This sample has 95,000 to 100,000 clones, with approximately 78% found just once. This clone appeared a few times. Its matching antigen is unknown. The V end lost 3 bases, the J end lost 6 bases, and 8 bases lay between the germline ends. This CDR3 comprises 12 residues. In germline, CDR1 is MDHEN, CDR2 SYDVKM. Study findings and constraints: Elevated clonality accompanied ibrutinib response, with a return toward baseline values at progression. Under therapy, public clonotypes either contracted or stayed stable, and they were uncommon. At baseline, clonality was higher than in age-matched healthy donors and correlated with CD8+ counts.

The material sequenced was PBMCs, taken after 12 months of ibrutinib treatment. The clonotype comes from a human donor with chronic lymphocytic leukemia. This chain joins TRBV28 and TRBJ1-2; D remains unclear. CDR3 DNA sequence: TGTGCCAGCAGTTTGAGGACGCATGGCTACACCTTC. Encoded protein: CASSLRTHGYTF.